The 4 T cell receptor beta chains given below trace back to one sample, sequenced in a study of blood T cell repertoires in COVID-19. The assay was immunoSEQ multiplex PCR, and TCRdb's table has in-frame clones only and misses some. The table lists roughly 160,000 clones, roughly 90% of them singletons, with 5.5% to 8.5% in the top ten. The specimen sequenced was PBMCs or T cells enriched from blood (not recorded which). The receptors were sampled from a woman in her 50s who had recovered from COVID-19.

This clone was found once. The chain is built from TRBV5-1 and TRBJ1-2; D unclear. Germline assignment: CDR1 SGHRS and CDR2 YFSETQ. The CDR3 runs 14 residues. The ends were cut back, 4 bases at V and 1 base at J, with 11 bases in the middle. The CDR3 loop reads CASSPPSGNYGYTF. CDR3 nucleotides: TGCGCCAGCAGCCCTCCATCCGGTAACTATGGCTACACCTTC.

As regards this clone: The sample carries other DNA sequences with the same CDR3. The chain combines TRBV5-1 with TRBJ2-5; 7 positions agree with TRBD2. The CDR3 has 15 amino acids. J was trimmed by 4 bases and V by 4 bases; bases with no gene match: 10. The V gene's germline CDR1 is SGHRS and CDR2 YFSETQ. CDR3 DNA: TGCGCCAGCAGCCCCGAGGGAGGGAGGGCAGAGACCCAGTACTTC. It codes for CASSPEGGRAETQYF.

V gene TRBV12-3 or TRBV12-4 combines with J gene TRBJ1-3, with 7 bases identical to TRBD1. The CDR3 has 13 amino acids. With 8 bases clipped from V and 2 bases from J, the junction kept 3 bases outside the gene matches. The CDR3 bases are TGTGCCAGCGGCACAGGGGCTGGAAACACCATATATTTT. This encodes CASGTGAGNTIYF.

The chain carries TRBV21-1 and TRBJ1-4. TRBV21-1 constitutes a pseudogene. This CDR3 region has 18 residues. The CDR3: CASSKALYRRGTNEKLFF. In nucleotides, the CDR3 is TGTGCCAGCAGCAAAGCGCTTTACAGGCGGGGAACTAATGAAAAACTGTTTTTT.